This T cell receptor beta chain stems from a study of T cell responses to AZD1222 COVID-19 vaccine (dated by TCRdb to about 2021). About the investigation overall: TCR sequencing covered some 250 trial participants: 200 to 220 given two doses of AZD1222 and 26 given two doses of MenACWY control vaccine. Trial participants were enrolled by age into subgroups of 18-55, 56-69 and 70-plus years, and around 150, 28 and 57 TCR-sequenced participants, respectively, were included in these subgroups. Overall study outcomes, separate from this receptor: In the small 56-69-year group, the increase in depth fell short of significance, most likely because of low power. Conclusions about previously exposed vaccinees were limited because only six AZD1222 recipients were SARS-CoV-2 seropositive at baseline. Most participants were white British and females outnumbered males, and the authors suggested that clonal diversity may have been underestimated. Reportedly, close to half of the unique spike-specific TCRs recognized epitopes lying outside the regions that are mutated in the B.1.351 and B.1.1.7 variants. After two AZD1222 doses, spike-specific TCR breadth and depth were significantly higher than at day 0 and than in MenACWY recipients. Because no samples from the day 14 peak response were available, repertoires could be characterized only after the peak T cell response. The vaccine-associated CD4 TCRs covered the entire spike protein, and the dominant responses fell in regions 160-218 and 743-854.

The germline V gene supplies CDR1 SGDLS and CDR2 YYNGEE. The junction shows trimming of 5 bases on V and 2 bases on J, plus 14 bases between the germline ends. The CDR3 goes from the cysteine to the phenylalanine over 15 residues. Only the CDR3 portion is preserved as DNA: 45 bases, with reading frame beginning at the first base. The CDR3 regions of human TCRbeta chains were subjected to immunosequencing. Per the original workflow: Repertoire TCRs were checked for matches against a reference library of SARS-CoV-2-specific TCRs that had been generated using the MIRA antigen-specificity platform. Breadth was defined as the fraction of unique TCRs that were SARS-CoV-2-associated, and depth was defined as the fraction of total T cells that were SARS-CoV-2-associated. Using the MIRA data, every spike-specific TCR was mapped to the spike region that the TCR reacted to and assigned to either a CD4 or a CD8 class. Log10-transformed breadth and depth values were compared by one-way ANOVA with Sidak's multiple comparisons tests. TCRdb retrieved this table from immuneACCESS and kept in-frame rearrangements only. Not all clones are present; in checked studies, unresolved V genes account for under half, and no reason is known for the remainder. V and J calls and clone size follow that table, whereas D and trimming were derived from the DNA. The sample table holds about 160,000 clones, of which 92% were seen once. Around 4.6% of the sample is held by the ten biggest clonotypes.

The sample's time point, from its label and the paper: baseline before first vaccination. The treatment or condition label for this specimen denotes: meningococcal conjugate vaccine given as trial control. Samples from vaccinated people were obtained from the UK trials COV001 and COV002, which included a single-blind randomized controlled phase 2/3 trial of AZD1222 (ChAdOx1 nCoV-19) in healthy adults. Trial participant PBMC samples were collected at day 0 and day 28 after the second dose for TCRbeta chain sequencing. This clone occurred once. Its antigen remains undetermined. No much larger clone exists at a distance of one base, and base qualities are not known.

The TCR sequence derives from an adult in good health. Sequencing was performed on peripheral blood, taken on day 0 of MenACWY control vaccination. The rearrangement joined TRBV9 to TRBJ1-5; 6 matching bases give a weak D call of TRBD1. In nucleotide form, the sequence is TGTGCCAGCAGTGCCGGGGGCACTCGCAATCAGCCCCAGCATTTT. This gives the protein CASSAGGTRNQPQHF.